Presented here are 11 T cell receptor beta chains from one specimen sequenced in a study of cytomegalovirus exposure and HLA in healthy donors. Method: immunoSEQ multiplex PCR; TCRdb's copy keeps in-frame clones and lacks some. In the table there are some 130,000 clones, 94% of which are singletons. Sequenced material: PBMCs. The receptors were gathered from a man aged 18 to 35 in good health and CMV-seropositive.

The chain carries TRBV15 and TRBJ1-1; possibly TRBD1 for D (6 bases). The V gene lost 3 bases and the J gene lost 3 bases, with 20 bases spanning the gap. Germline loops: CDR1 LNHNV, CDR2 YYDKDF (reference sequence). The CDR3 loop spans 17 amino acids. DNA of the CDR3: TGTGCCACCAGCAGGGAAGGGACAAGGCCTGGGGACACTGAAGCTTTCTTT. Amino acids: CATSREGTRPGDTEAFF.

The chain uses TRBV4-2 and TRBJ2-7; 9 positions match TRBD2. The V gene's germline CDR1 is LGHNA and CDR2 YNFKEQ. With V trimmed by 0 bases and J by 5 bases, 14 bases remained unmatched. The length of the CDR3 is 18 residues. CDR3: CASSQDQRILAGVDEQYF. CDR3 DNA: TGTGCCAGCAGCCAAGATCAAAGGATTTTAGCGGGAGTTGACGAGCAGTACTTC.

The chain recombines TRBV5-6 with TRBJ1-2, with 9 bases identical to TRBD1. The trim removed 5 bases at V and 6 bases at J, leaving 8 bases unmatched. CDR1 and CDR2 (germline): SGHDT, YYEEEE. The CDR3 consists of 14 residues. CDR3: CASSRSGQGHGYTF. As DNA, the CDR3 is TGTGCCAGCAGTCGGTCAGGACAGGGGCATGGCTACACCTTC.

The chain couples TRBV5-1 to TRBJ2-1; the D gene is possibly TRBD1 (6 bases). The ends were cut back, 0 bases at V and 8 bases at J, with 12 bases in the middle. The CDR3 is 14 amino acids. CDR1 is SGHRS and CDR2 is YFSETQ in the germline V gene. CDR3 sequence (DNA): TGCGCCAGCAGCTTGGCCCAAGAGGGGGATGAGCAGTTCTTC. Its protein product is CASSLAQEGDEQFF.

This CDR3 reads CASSLDGRGSNEQFF. The CDR3 DNA reads TGTGCCAGCAGCTTAGACGGTAGGGGCTCCAATGAGCAGTTCTTC. V and J are TRBV11-2 and TRBJ2-1; tentatively, D is TRBD1 (5 bases). The CDR3 contains 15 residues. Germline lookup yields CDR1 SGHAT and CDR2 FQNNGV. V dropped 0 bases and J dropped 6 bases, with 12 bases sitting between them.

The chain carries TRBV5-1 and TRBJ1-1; D unresolved. The CDR3 extends over 15 amino acids. Trimming pared 7 bases from V and 4 bases from J, leaving 20 bases between. Germline V gives CDR1 SGHRS, CDR2 YFSETQ. CDR3 nucleotide sequence: TGCGCCAGCTCCCCGTTTGATAGGACTAGCACTGAAGCTTTCTTT. Its protein product is CASSPFDRTSTEAFF.

This clone was seen once. The J gene is TRBJ2-7, the V gene TRBV18, with 8 bases that match TRBD2. In germline, CDR1 is KGHSH, CDR2 LQKENI. With 5 bases clipped from V and 2 bases from J, the junction kept 5 bases outside the gene matches. The CDR3 sequence is 14 residues long. The CDR3 loop is CASSTGTSAYEQYF. Here the CDR3 DNA reads TGTGCCAGCTCAACCGGGACTAGTGCCTACGAGCAGTACTTC.

The V and J genes are TRBV27 and TRBJ2-3, with 9 nucleotides matching TRBD2. From germline, CDR1 is MNHEY and CDR2 SMNVEV (reference sequence). CDR3 length equals 16 residues. V lost 1 base and J lost 6; bases outside the gene matches: 8. This CDR3 is CASSLYRREGLDTQYF. DNA for the CDR3: TGTGCCAGCAGTTTATATAGGCGGGAGGGCCTTGATACGCAGTATTTT.

The rearrangement joins TRBV10-3 to TRBJ2-7, with 10 bases lining up with TRBD2. V was pared by 8 bases and J by 6 bases, with 7 bases of the junction left unmatched. This CDR3 contains 13 residues. In germline, CDR1 is ENHRY, CDR2 SYGVKD. The CDR3 loop is CAIGLAEESEQYF. CDR3 sequence (DNA): TGTGCCATCGGACTAGCGGAAGAATCCGAGCAGTACTTC.

The chain is built from TRBV2 and TRBJ2-2; 15 bases agree with TRBD2. The CDR3 length is 18 residues. V trimming: 6 bases; J trimming: 6 bases; junction bases outside the gene matches: 11. Germline-derived CDR1 and CDR2 are SNHLY and FYNNEI. The CDR3 here is CASRRTSGRALPAGELFF. The CDR3 nucleotides are TGTGCCAGCAGGCGGACTAGCGGGAGGGCCCTTCCCGCCGGGGAGCTGTTTTTT.

The V and J genes are TRBV9 and TRBJ2-1, with 10 bases that match TRBD2. There are 17 residues in the CDR3. Germline trimming cut 0 bases from V and 4 bases from J; bases unmatched to any gene: 7. Germline values: CDR1 SGDLS, CDR2 YYNGEE. CDR3 DNA: TGTGCCAGCAGCGTAGTAGGAAGCGGGGGGGTATACAATGAGCAGTTCTTC. This gives the protein CASSVVGSGGVYNEQFF.